This T cell receptor beta chain emerged from a study of response to subunit inactivated influenza vaccine (dated by TCRdb to 2016 to 2019). Concerning the study at large: Deep quantitative profiling of the T cell receptor repertoire was used in the study to follow responses to a trivalent subunit inactivated influenza vaccine.

Notes on this clonotype: The antigen this receptor binds is unknown. No qualities accompany the bases; no much larger clone lies one base away.

Preparation of the library involved RT-PCR. Data came from an Illumina HiSeq 2500. TCRdb reworked the public reads: Q25 trimming with fastp, MiXCR clone assembly, productive beta chains retained. Every distinct CDR3 protein forms one entry, paired with its most common genes and DNA. The sample records a few hundred thousand distinct CDR3 sequences, 20% to 25% of which are singletons. The top ten constitute about 9.4% of the sample. The CDR3, cysteine through phenylalanine, is 15 amino acids long. Only CDR3 DNA remains: 45 bases, in frame from the first base. The junction shows trimming of 5 bases on V and 0 bases on J, plus 11 bases between the germline ends. CDR1 and CDR2 are drawn from the germline V gene: SGHTA, FQGNSA. Broad study findings and their caveats: The authors proposed that each seasonal influenza vaccination may bring in only a limited number of new T cells.

Sequences were derived from PBMCs from blood, sampled about 19 months after vaccination. The chain is assembled from TRBV7-2 and TRBJ2-1; the D gene is possibly TRBD1 or TRBD2, each agreeing over 5 bases. The receptor's source is a man between 50 and 69 years old who received an inactivated influenza vaccine. Donor details come from another sample of the same person, matched by shared clones. The CDR3 corresponds to CASSPPGTSYNEQFF. The sequence in DNA is TGTGCCAGCAGCCCGCCCGGGACCTCCTACAATGAGCAGTTCTTC. Reference TRBV7-2 and TRBJ2-1 genes cover what lies past the CDR3, so the full variable domain is GAGVSQSPSNKVTEKGKDVELRCDPISGHTALYWYRQSLGQGLEFLIYFQGNSAPDKSGLPSDRFSAERTGGSVSTLTIQRTQQEDSAVYLCASSPPGTSYNEQFFGPGTRLTVL.